This T cell receptor (beta chain) was recovered during a study of T cells after posttransplantation cyclophosphamide. General study results and limits: Tissue-infiltrating T cells from skin or gut overlapped little with blood T cells.

The naive gate required viable CD3+CD4+ or CD3+CD8+ cells with CCR7+CD45RA+CD45RO-CD95-CD27+CD28+ phenotype. CDR1 is SGDLS, CDR2 YYNGEE, per germline. The V end lost 4 bases, the J end lost 4 bases, and 14 bases lay between the germline ends. The CDR3 is 14 residues long. Only in-frame clones appear in the TCRdb table, and some are missing; sequencing was by immunoSEQ multiplex PCR. The data contain more than 30,000 clones, about 90% of them singletons. With respect to this clone: Antigen: not known.

The clonotype comes from a woman aged 55-75 years in good health, CMV-negative, and a related stem cell transplant donor. Sequencing used naive CD4+ T cells sorted from PBMCs. The chain uses TRBV9 and TRBJ1-1; D is ambiguous. In DNA, the CDR3 is TGTGCCAGCAGCCTCCAAGTCAGTGGCACTGAAGCTTTCTTT. Translated, it gives CASSLQVSGTEAFF.